This is a list of T cell receptor beta chains from one sample in a study of blood T cell repertoires in COVID-19. Sequenced by immunoSEQ multiplex PCR; TCRdb stores in-frame clones only, minus some. Of about 59,000 clones listed, over 75% are singletons. Source material: peripheral blood. The receptors come from a human donor in a cohort sampled during active COVID-19. CDR3s include the opening cysteine and the closing phenylalanine or tryptophan. Fields, in order: CDR3 length, V gene, D gene, CDR3 protein. The D gene is left open where the match is weak.

cdr3_length: 14
v_call: TRBV5-5
d_call: NA
cdr3_aa: CASSSGHDNSPLHF

cdr3_length: 13
v_call: TRBV7-2
d_call: NA
cdr3_aa: CASSLESGSGYTF

cdr3_length: 15
v_call: TRBV5-6
d_call: TRBD1
cdr3_aa: CASNFPGQLNYGYTF

cdr3_length: 18
v_call: TRBV4-1
d_call: TRBD2
cdr3_aa: CASSQAAGLAGGYNEQFF

cdr3_length: 15
v_call: TRBV18
d_call: NA
cdr3_aa: CASSPQQDSGNTIYF

cdr3_length: 14
v_call: TRBV3-1/TRBV3-2
d_call: NA
cdr3_aa: CASSPPSGGYGYTF

cdr3_length: 15
v_call: TRBV5-1
d_call: TRBD2
cdr3_aa: CASSPGLAGTDTQYF

cdr3_length: 18
v_call: TRBV18
d_call: TRBD1
cdr3_aa: CASSQAAQGGATNEKLFF

cdr3_length: 11
v_call: TRBV7-9
d_call: NA
cdr3_aa: CASSGAGYYTF

cdr3_length: 20
v_call: TRBV9
d_call: TRBD2
cdr3_aa: CASSPPRGLAGGDSSNEQFF

cdr3_length: 14
v_call: TRBV9
d_call: TRBD1
cdr3_aa: CASSVAGGTGELFF

cdr3_length: 16
v_call: TRBV7-7
d_call: TRBD2
cdr3_aa: CASSPRLADSYNEQFF

cdr3_length: 15
v_call: TRBV6-6
d_call: NA
cdr3_aa: CASSYLAERVYGYTF

cdr3_length: 13
v_call: TRBV12-3/TRBV12-4
d_call: NA
cdr3_aa: CASSLAADYGYTF

cdr3_length: 13
v_call: TRBV29-1
d_call: NA
cdr3_aa: CSVGGIANYGYTF

cdr3_length: 15
v_call: TRBV30
d_call: NA
cdr3_aa: CAWKKSGVNTGELFF

cdr3_length: 12
v_call: TRBV6-5
d_call: NA
cdr3_aa: CASLSSGNTIYF